This T cell receptor beta chain originates from a study of shared clonotypes between healthy human individuals. The ends were cut back, 4 bases at V and 0 bases at J, with 11 bases in the middle. The germline V gene encodes CDR1 SGDLS and CDR2 YYNGEE. The CDR3 consists of 15 residues. Libraries were prepared by immunoSEQ multiplex PCR; TCRdb keeps only in-frame clonotypes and omits some of them. The sample comprises approximately 2,000,000 clones, just under 95% of which are singletons, and approximately 0.41% rests with the top ten. Input material: naive CD4+ T cells from PBMCs. Specified subset: CD45RA+ positively selected. The gene calls are TRBV9 and TRBJ2-1, with D possibly TRBD1 on 6 matching bases. The sequence was collected from a man aged 18 to 30 in good health. Some clones in this sample may be carry-over from other donors' samples. CDR3 nucleotides: TGTGCCAGCAGCCCCGGGACACCCTCCTACAATGAGCAGTTCTTC. Its protein product is CASSPGTPSYNEQFF.